The TCR beta chain described here comes from a study of T cell responses to AZD1222 COVID-19 vaccine. Whole-study results and caveats: Baseline serostatus was positive in only six AZD1222 recipients. Females outnumbered males among donors, who were mostly white British; clonal diversity was possibly underestimated. The study found vaccine-associated CD4 TCRs spanning spike, dominant at 160-218 and 743-854.

Assay: immunoSEQ multiplex PCR; the TCRdb copy retains only in-frame clones and omits some. The table records approximately 110,000 clones, about 93% of them present only once. In regard to this clone: Antigen: not known.

The germline CDR1 and CDR2 sequences are LGHDT and YNNKEL (reference sequence). V was pared by 5 bases and J by 5 bases, with 8 bases of the junction left unmatched. This CDR3 has 14 residues. The chain recombines TRBV3-1 (or the pseudogene TRBV3-2) with TRBJ2-5; 7 bases are shared with TRBD1. The clonotype comes from an adult in good health. The specimen was peripheral blood, collected on day 0 of AZD1222 vaccination. CDR3: CASSRSQGQETQYF. The CDR3 bases are TGTGCCAGCAGCAGATCACAGGGGCAGGAGACCCAGTACTTC.